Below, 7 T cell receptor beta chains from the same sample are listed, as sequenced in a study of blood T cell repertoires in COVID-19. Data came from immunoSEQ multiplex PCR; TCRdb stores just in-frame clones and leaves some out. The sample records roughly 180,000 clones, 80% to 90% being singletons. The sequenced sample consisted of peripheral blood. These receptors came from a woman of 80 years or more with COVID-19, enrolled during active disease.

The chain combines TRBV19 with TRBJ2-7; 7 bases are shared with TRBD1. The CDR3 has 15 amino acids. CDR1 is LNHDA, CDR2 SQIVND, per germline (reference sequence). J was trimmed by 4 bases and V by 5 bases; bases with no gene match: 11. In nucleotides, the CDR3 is TGTGCCAGTAGTCAGTCCGGGACAGAAAGGTACGAGCAGTACTTC. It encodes CASSQSGTERYEQYF.

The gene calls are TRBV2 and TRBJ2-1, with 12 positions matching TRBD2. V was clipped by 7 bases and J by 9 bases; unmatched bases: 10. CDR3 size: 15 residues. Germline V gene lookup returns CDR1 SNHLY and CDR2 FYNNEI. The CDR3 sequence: CASTQTSGSGSEQFF. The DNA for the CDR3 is TGTGCCAGCACTCAGACTAGCGGGAGCGGGAGTGAGCAGTTCTTC.

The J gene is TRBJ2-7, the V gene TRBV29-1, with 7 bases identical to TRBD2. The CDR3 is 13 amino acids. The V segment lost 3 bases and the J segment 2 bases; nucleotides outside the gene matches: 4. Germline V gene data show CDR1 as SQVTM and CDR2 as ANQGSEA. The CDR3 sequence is CSVDLAETYEQYF. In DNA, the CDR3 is TGCAGCGTTGATCTAGCGGAGACCTACGAGCAGTACTTC.

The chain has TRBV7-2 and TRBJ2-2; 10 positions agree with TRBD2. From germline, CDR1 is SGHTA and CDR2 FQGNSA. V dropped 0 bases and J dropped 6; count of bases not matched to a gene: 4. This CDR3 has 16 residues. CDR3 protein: CASSLAAAGGAGELFF. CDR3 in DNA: TGTGCCAGCAGCTTAGCCGCAGCGGGGGGGGCCGGGGAGCTGTTTTTT.

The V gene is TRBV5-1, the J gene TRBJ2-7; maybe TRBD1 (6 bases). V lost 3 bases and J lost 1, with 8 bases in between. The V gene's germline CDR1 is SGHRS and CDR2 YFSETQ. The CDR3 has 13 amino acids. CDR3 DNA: TGCGCCAGCAGCTCGGGACAATCCTACGAGCAGTACTTC. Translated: CASSSGQSYEQYF.

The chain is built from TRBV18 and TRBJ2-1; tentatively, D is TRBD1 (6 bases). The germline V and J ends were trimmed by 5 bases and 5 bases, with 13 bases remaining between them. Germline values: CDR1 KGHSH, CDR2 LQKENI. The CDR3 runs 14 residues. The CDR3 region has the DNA TGTGCCAGCTCAGGGACATACTCAAACAATGAGCAGTTCTTC. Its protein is CASSGTYSNNEQFF.

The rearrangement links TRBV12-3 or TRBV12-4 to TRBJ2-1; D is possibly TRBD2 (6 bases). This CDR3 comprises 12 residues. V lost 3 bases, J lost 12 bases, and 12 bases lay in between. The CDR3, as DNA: TGTGCCAGCAGTTTGGGGGGACGGGGGCAGTTCTTC. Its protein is CASSLGGRGQFF.